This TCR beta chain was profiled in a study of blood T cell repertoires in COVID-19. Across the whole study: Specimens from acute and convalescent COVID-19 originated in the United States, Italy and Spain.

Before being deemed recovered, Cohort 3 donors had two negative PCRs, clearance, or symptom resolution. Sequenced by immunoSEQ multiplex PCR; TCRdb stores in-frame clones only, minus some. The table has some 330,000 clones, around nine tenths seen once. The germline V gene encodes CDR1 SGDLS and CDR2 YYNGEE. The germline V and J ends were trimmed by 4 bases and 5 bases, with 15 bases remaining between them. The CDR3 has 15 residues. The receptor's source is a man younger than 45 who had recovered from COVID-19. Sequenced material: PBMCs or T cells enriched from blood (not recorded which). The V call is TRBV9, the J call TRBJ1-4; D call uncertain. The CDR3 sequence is CASSLTPSPNEKLFF. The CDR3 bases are TGTGCCAGCAGCCTCACTCCTTCTCCGAATGAAAAACTGTTTTTT.